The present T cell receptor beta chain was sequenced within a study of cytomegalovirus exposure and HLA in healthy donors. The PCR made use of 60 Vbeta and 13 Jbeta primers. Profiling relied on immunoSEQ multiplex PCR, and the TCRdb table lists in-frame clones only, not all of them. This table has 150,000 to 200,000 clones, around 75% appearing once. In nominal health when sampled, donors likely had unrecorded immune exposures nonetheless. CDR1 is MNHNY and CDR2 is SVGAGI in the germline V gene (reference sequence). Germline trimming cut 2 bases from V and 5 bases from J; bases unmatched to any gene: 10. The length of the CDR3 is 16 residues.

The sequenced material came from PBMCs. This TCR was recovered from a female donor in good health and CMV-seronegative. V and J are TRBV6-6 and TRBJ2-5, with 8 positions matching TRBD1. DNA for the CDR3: TGTGCCAGCAGTTACGAATTGGCAGGGGGCTGGGAGACCCAGTACTTC. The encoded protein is CASSYELAGGWETQYF.